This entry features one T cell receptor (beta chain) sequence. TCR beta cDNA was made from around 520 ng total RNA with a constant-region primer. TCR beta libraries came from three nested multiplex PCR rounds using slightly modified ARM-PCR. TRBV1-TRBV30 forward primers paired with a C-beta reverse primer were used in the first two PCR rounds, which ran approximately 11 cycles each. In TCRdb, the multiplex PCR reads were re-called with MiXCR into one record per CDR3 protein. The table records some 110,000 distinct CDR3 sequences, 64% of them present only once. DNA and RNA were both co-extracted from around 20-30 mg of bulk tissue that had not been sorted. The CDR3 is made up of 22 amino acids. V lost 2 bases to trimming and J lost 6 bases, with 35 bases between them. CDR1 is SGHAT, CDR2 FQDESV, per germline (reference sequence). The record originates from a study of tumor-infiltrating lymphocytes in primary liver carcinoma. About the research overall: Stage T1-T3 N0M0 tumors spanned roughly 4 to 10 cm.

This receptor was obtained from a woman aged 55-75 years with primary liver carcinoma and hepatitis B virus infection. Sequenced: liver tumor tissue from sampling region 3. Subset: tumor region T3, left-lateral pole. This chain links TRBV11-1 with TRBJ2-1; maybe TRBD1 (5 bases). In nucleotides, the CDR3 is TGTGCCAGCAGCTTAAATCGGTTTCCATGGACGTGGACACGTAGGTACATCAATGAGCAGTTCTTC. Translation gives CASSLNRFPWTWTRRYINEQFF.